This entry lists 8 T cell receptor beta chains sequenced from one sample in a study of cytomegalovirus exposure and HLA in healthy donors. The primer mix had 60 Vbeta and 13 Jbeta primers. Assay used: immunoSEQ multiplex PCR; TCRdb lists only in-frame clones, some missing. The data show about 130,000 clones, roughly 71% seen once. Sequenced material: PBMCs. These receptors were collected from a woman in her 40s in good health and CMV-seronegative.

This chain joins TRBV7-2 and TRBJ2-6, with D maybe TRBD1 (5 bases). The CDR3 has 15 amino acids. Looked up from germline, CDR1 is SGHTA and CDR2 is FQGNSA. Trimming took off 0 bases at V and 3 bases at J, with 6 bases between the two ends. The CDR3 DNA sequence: TGTGCCAGCAGCTTAGCCAGGGTTGGGGCCAACGTCCTGACTTTC. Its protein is CASSLARVGANVLTF. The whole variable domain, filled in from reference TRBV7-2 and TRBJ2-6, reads GAGVSQSPSNKVTEKGKDVELRCDPISGHTALYWYRQSLGQGLEFLIYFQGNSAPDKSGLPSDRFSAERTGGSVSTLTIQRTQQEDSAVYLCASSLARVGANVLTFGAGSRLTVL.

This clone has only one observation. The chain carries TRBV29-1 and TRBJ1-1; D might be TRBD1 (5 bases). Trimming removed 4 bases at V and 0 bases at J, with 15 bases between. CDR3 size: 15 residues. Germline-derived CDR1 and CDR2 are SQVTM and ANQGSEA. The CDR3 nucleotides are TGCAGCGTTGTAAGGGGCACGGGAGTGAACACTGAAGCTTTCTTT. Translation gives CSVVRGTGVNTEAFF.

CDR3 loop: CASSTFPREAFF. In DNA, the CDR3 is TGTGCCAGCAGTACGTTCCCCAGGGAAGCTTTCTTT. The chain has TRBV28 and TRBJ1-1, with D uncertain. The CDR3 has 12 residues. The V end was cut by 5 bases, the J end by 8 bases, with 12 bases between. CDR1 is MDHEN, CDR2 SYDVKM, per germline.

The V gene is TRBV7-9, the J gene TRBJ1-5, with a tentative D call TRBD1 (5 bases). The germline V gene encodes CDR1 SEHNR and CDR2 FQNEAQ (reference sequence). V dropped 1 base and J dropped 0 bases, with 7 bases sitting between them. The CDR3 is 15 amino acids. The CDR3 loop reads CASSLVGDSNQPQHF. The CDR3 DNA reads TGTGCCAGCAGCTTAGTAGGGGATAGCAATCAGCCCCAGCATTTT.

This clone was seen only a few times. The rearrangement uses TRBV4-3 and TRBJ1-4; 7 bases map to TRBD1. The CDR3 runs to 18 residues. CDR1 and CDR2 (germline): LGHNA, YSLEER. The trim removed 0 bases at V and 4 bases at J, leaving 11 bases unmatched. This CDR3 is CASSQDTRGGTVNEKLFF. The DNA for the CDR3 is TGCGCCAGCAGCCAAGATACCCGCGGGGGGACAGTTAATGAAAAACTGTTTTTT.

CDR3 in DNA: TGTGCCAGCAGCGTCGGTGCGGGGGGCGGAGGGAGCAATCAGCCCCAGCATTTT. Residues: CASSVGAGGGGSNQPQHF. This chain uses TRBV9 with TRBJ1-5; D is perhaps TRBD1 (6 bases). The V end was cut by 2 bases, the J end by 1 base, with 19 bases between. Germline V lookup: CDR1 SGDLS, CDR2 YYNGEE. The CDR3 has 18 residues. Variable domain in full (rest from reference TRBV9 and TRBJ1-5): DSGVTQTPKHLITATGQRVTLRCSPRSGDLSVYWYQQSLDQGLQFLIQYYNGEERAKGNILERFSAQQFPDLHSELNLSSLELGDSALYFCASSVGAGGGGSNQPQHFGDGTRLSIL.

CDR3 in amino acids: CASSLIVATNEKLFF. The CDR3 DNA reads TGTGCCAGCAGCTTAATAGTTGCAACTAATGAAAAACTGTTTTTT. The V call is TRBV7-2, the J call TRBJ1-4; D not resolved. Germline V gene lookup returns CDR1 SGHTA and CDR2 FQGNSA. The length of the CDR3 is 15 residues. V dropped 2 bases and J dropped 0 bases, with 7 bases sitting between them. Using reference TRBV7-2 and TRBJ1-4 for the parts outside the CDR3, the full variable domain is GAGVSQSPSNKVTEKGKDVELRCDPISGHTALYWYRQSLGQGLEFLIYFQGNSAPDKSGLPSDRFSAERTGGSVSTLTIQRTQQEDSAVYLCASSLIVATNEKLFFGSGTQLSVL.

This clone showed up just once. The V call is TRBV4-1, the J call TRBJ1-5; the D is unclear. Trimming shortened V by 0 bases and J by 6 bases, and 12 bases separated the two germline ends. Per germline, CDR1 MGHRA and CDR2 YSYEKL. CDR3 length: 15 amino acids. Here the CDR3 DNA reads TGCGCCAGCAGCCAAGATTGGGCAAACTTTCAGCCCCAGCATTTT. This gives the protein CASSQDWANFQPQHF.